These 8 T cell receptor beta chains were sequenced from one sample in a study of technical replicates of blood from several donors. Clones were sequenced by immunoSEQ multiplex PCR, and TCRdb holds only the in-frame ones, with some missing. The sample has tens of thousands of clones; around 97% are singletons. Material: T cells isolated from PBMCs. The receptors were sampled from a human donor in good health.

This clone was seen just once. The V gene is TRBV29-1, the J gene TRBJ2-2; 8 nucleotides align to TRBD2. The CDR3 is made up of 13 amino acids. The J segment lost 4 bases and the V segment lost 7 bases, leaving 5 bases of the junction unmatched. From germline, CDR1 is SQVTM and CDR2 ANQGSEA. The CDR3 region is CSAREGGTGELFF. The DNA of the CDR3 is TGCAGCGCACGGGAGGGAGGCACCGGGGAGCTGTTTTTT.

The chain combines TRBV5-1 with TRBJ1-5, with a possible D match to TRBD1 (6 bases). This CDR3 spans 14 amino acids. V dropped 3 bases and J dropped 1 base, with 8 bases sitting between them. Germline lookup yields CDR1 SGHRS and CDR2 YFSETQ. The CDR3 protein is CASSSGQSNQPQHF. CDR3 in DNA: TGCGCCAGCAGCTCTGGACAGAGCAATCAGCCCCAGCATTTT.

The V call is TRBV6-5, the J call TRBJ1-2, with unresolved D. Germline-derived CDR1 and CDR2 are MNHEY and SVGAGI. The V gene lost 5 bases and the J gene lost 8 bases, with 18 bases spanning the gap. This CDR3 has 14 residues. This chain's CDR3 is CASSAFRGFEGYTF. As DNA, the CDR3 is TGTGCCAGCAGTGCATTCCGGGGTTTCGAGGGCTACACCTTC.

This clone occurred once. The CDR3 reads CASSYQSNQPQHF. In DNA, the CDR3 is TGTGCCAGCAGTTACCAGAGCAATCAGCCCCAGCATTTT. This chain links TRBV6-5 with TRBJ1-5, with D uncertain. The CDR3 is made up of 13 amino acids. Looked up from germline, CDR1 is MNHEY and CDR2 is SVGAGI. The ends were cut back, 2 bases at V and 1 base at J, with 3 bases in the middle.

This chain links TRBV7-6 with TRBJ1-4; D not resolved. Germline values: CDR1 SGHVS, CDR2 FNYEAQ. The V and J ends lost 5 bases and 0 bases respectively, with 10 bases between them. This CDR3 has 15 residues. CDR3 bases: TGTGCCAGCAGCCCAACAACAACAACTAATGAAAAACTGTTTTTT. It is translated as CASSPTTTTNEKLFF.

The CDR3, as DNA: TGTGCCAGCAGTGACTCCCTAGTCAGTGAGCAGTTCTTC. Protein sequence: CASSDSLVSEQFF. This chain connects TRBV6-4 to TRBJ2-1; D is uncertain. The CDR3 is 13 amino acids. Germline CDR1 MRHNA, CDR2 SNTAGT. V was pared by 0 bases and J by 9 bases, with 9 bases between.

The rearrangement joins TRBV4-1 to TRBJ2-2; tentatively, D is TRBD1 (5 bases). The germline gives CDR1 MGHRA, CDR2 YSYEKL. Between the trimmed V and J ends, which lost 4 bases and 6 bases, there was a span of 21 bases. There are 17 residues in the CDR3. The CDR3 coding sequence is TGCGCCAGCAGCCGAATTTTTCAGGGTGGATACGCCGGGGAGCTGTTTTTT. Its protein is CASSRIFQGGYAGELFF.

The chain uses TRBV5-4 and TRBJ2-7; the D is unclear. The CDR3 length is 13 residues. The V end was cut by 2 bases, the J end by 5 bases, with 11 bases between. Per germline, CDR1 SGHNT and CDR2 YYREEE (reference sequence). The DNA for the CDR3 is TGTGCCAGCAGCTTCGATCAGTTTAACGAGCAGTACTTC. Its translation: CASSFDQFNEQYF.